Below are 32 T cell receptor beta chains sequenced from a single sample in a study of blood T cell repertoires in COVID-19. The data were produced by immunoSEQ multiplex PCR, yet TCRdb's version contains in-frame clones alone and is incomplete. The sample records about 400,000 clones, approximately 91% being singletons. The sequenced sample was PBMCs or T cells enriched from blood (not recorded which). The receptor set was obtained from a woman aged 35 to 49 with acute COVID-19.

The rearrangement joins TRBV6-6 to TRBJ1-1; D gene unclear. V dropped 2 bases and J dropped 7 bases, with 17 bases sitting between them. CDR1 MNHNY and CDR2 SVGAGI come from the germline V gene (reference sequence). The CDR3 sequence is 15 residues long. The DNA for the CDR3 is TGTGCCAGCAGTTACGACGGAAAGGGAGACCTTGAAGCTTTCTTT. This translates into CASSYDGKGDLEAFF.

The chain is built from TRBV7-9 and TRBJ2-3; 8 bases agree with TRBD2. Trimming at V came to 3 bases and at J to 6 bases, leaving 11 bases not matched to a gene. Germline V gives CDR1 SEHNR, CDR2 FQNEAQ (reference sequence). This CDR3 spans 16 amino acids. The CDR3 nucleotides are TGTGCCAGCAGCTTGGTACTCGGGGGGGCTCTGGATACGCAGTATTTT. It specifies CASSLVLGGALDTQYF.

This clone occurred once. The CDR3 is CASSQDQGGATDTQYF. CDR3 DNA: TGCGCCAGCAGCCAAGATCAAGGGGGCGCGACAGATACGCAGTATTTT. The genes are TRBV4-1 and TRBJ2-3; 7 bases align to TRBD1. The germline V gene encodes CDR1 MGHRA and CDR2 YSYEKL. Trimming cost V 0 bases and J 3 bases; bases outside gene matches: 6. CDR3 length equals 16 residues.

The chain employs TRBV5-4 and TRBJ1-6, with unresolved D. The CDR3 has 14 amino acids. Germline values: CDR1 SGHNT, CDR2 YYREEE (reference sequence). With 2 bases removed from V and 9 bases from J, the gap between germline ends came to 12 bases. CDR3 in amino acids: CASSLASTPSPLHF. The CDR3 DNA reads TGTGCCAGCAGCTTAGCATCGACACCTTCACCCCTCCACTTT.

This clone occurred once. The gene calls are TRBV5-1 and TRBJ1-1; 10 nucleotides line up with TRBD1. V was clipped by 4 bases and J by 4 bases; unmatched bases: 16. The length of the CDR3 is 18 residues. The germline gives CDR1 SGHRS, CDR2 YFSETQ. CDR3 DNA sequence: TGCGCCAGCAGCCCACCACGGACAGGGGGGGGGCCTGGCACTGAAGCTTTCTTT. It yields the protein CASSPPRTGGGPGTEAFF.

V and J are TRBV18 and TRBJ2-5, with 8 bases that match TRBD2. The length of the CDR3 is 15 residues. Germline V gene data show CDR1 as KGHSH and CDR2 as LQKENI. The V gene end was trimmed by 0 bases and the J gene end by 0 bases; junction bases not matched to a gene: 0. CDR3 protein: CASSPPTSDQETQYF. CDR3 bases: TGTGCCAGCTCACCACCGACTAGCGACCAAGAGACCCAGTACTTC.

This clone was detected once. The chain employs TRBV20-1 and TRBJ1-4; 8 positions agree with TRBD1. The CDR3 extends over 11 amino acids. Germline V gives CDR1 DFQATT, CDR2 SNEGSKA (reference sequence). The CDR3 nucleotides are TGCAGGGGACAGGAAGGTGAAAAACTGTTTTTT. Translation gives CRGQEGEKLFF.

The V call is TRBV18, the J call TRBJ2-7, with 10 nucleotides matching TRBD2. The CDR3 covers 16 residues. Germline V gene sequence: CDR1 KGHSH, CDR2 LQKENI. V was pared by 3 bases and J by 2 bases, with 7 bases of the junction left unmatched. In nucleotides, the CDR3 is TGTGCCAGCTCACCCCGTAGCGGGGGGCCCGCCTACGAGCAGTACTTC. Its translation: CASSPRSGGPAYEQYF.

The genes are TRBV6-1 and TRBJ1-2; the D gene is possibly TRBD1 (6 bases). This CDR3 has 17 residues. V lost 2 bases, J lost 7 bases, and 23 bases lay in between. Germline CDR1 is MNHNS and CDR2 is SASEGT. CDR3 sequence: CASSEQFYGRGRIGYTF. CDR3 sequence (DNA): TGTGCCAGCAGTGAACAGTTTTACGGCAGGGGAAGGATTGGCTACACCTTC.

The J gene is TRBJ1-1, the V gene TRBV11-2; TRBD1 aligns across 10 bases. The germline gives CDR1 SGHAT, CDR2 FQNNGV. Trimming took 5 bases from V and 5 from J; bases not matched to a gene: 11. This CDR3 comprises 16 residues. This CDR3 reads CASSDGTGEMRTEAFF. The DNA for the CDR3 is TGTGCCAGCAGCGACGGGACAGGGGAAATGAGGACTGAAGCTTTCTTT.

V usage is TRBV19 and J usage is TRBJ2-2; weak D call: TRBD1 (6 bases). V was cut by 0 bases and J by 6 bases, with 14 bases left in between. The CDR3 is made up of 16 amino acids. Germline CDR1 is LNHDA and CDR2 is SQIVND (reference sequence). The CDR3 protein is CASSIDRGLDAGELFF. DNA for the CDR3: TGTGCCAGTAGTATAGACAGGGGCCTCGACGCCGGGGAGCTGTTTTTT. The full variable domain, rest sourced from reference TRBV19 and TRBJ2-2, is DGGITQSPKYLFRKEGQNVTLSCEQNLNHDAMYWYRQDPGQGLRLIYYSQIVNDFQKGDIAEGYSVSREKKESFPLTVTSAQKNPTAFYLCASSIDRGLDAGELFFGEGSRLTVL.

The chain couples TRBV19 to TRBJ2-7, with TRBD2 as a possible D gene (5 bases). Trimming removed 3 bases at V and 0 bases at J, with 18 bases between. In germline, CDR1 is LNHDA, CDR2 SQIVND (reference sequence). The length of the CDR3 is 17 residues. CDR3 sequence: CASSILIPGSSSYEQYF. As DNA, the CDR3 is TGTGCCAGTAGTATTCTCATTCCGGGATCCAGCTCCTACGAGCAGTACTTC.

The rearrangement joins TRBV9 to TRBJ2-5; 9 bases agree with TRBD1. CDR1 SGDLS and CDR2 YYNGEE come from the germline V gene. CDR3 length equals 14 residues. Unmatched junction bases numbered 1, after V lost 0 bases and J lost 4 bases. The DNA of the CDR3 is TGTGCCAGCAGCGTAGGGACAGGGGCAGAGACCCAGTACTTC. Translating gives CASSVGTGAETQYF.

V usage is TRBV6-5 and J usage is TRBJ1-1, with TRBD1 identical over 7 bases. V lost 5 bases, J lost 5 bases, and 8 bases stayed unmatched. CDR3 size: 14 residues. Germline loops: CDR1 MNHEY, CDR2 SVGAGI. DNA for the CDR3: TGTGCCAGCAGTCCCCTTACAGGGGTAACTGAAGCTTTCTTT. It codes for CASSPLTGVTEAFF.

This chain joins TRBV11-2 and TRBJ1-6; a weak D match, TRBD1 (5 bases). The CDR3 has 14 residues. The germline CDR1 and CDR2 sequences are SGHAT and FQNNGV. Trimming pared 2 bases from V and 9 bases from J, leaving 11 bases between. CDR3 DNA: TGTGCCAGCAGCTTATTTCAGGGTGCTTCACCCCTCCACTTT. Residues: CASSLFQGASPLHF.

The CDR3 coding sequence is TGCGCCAGCTCCCCGGGGGACAGGGGGAGACCTCCCCAAGAGACCCAGTACTTC. Its translation: CASSPGDRGRPPQETQYF. This rearrangement joins TRBV4-1 to TRBJ2-5; 11 positions match TRBD1. The V and J ends lost 8 bases and 1 base, in that order; junction bases with no gene match: 15. The CDR3 consists of 18 residues. Germline V gene data show CDR1 as MGHRA and CDR2 as YSYEKL.

The rearrangement uses TRBV7-6 and TRBJ1-2; 8 nucleotides align to TRBD1. Unmatched junction bases numbered 7, after V lost 6 bases and J lost 7 bases. The CDR3 sequence is 13 residues long. Germline V gene sequence: CDR1 SGHVS, CDR2 FNYEAQ. CDR3 loop: CASSRTGLGGYTF. CDR3 sequence (DNA): TGTGCCAGCAGTCGGACAGGGTTAGGTGGCTACACCTTC.

This clone was recorded only once. The chain recombines TRBV18 with TRBJ2-3; TRBD1 is a possible D gene (6 bases). CDR3 length: 14 amino acids. Trimming shortened V by 1 base and J by 3 bases, and 8 bases separated the two germline ends. Germline CDR1 reads KGHSH; CDR2 reads LQKENI. CDR3 residues: CASSPLRGTDTQYF. CDR3 coding DNA: TGTGCCAGCTCACCACTCAGGGGTACAGATACGCAGTATTTT.

This clone was detected many times. This chain links TRBV7-2 with TRBJ2-7, with unresolved D. CDR1 is SGHTA and CDR2 is FQGNSA in the germline V gene. The CDR3 runs to 15 residues. V was pared by 1 base and J by 4 bases, with 14 bases between. For the CDR3, the DNA is TGTGCCAGCAGCTTAGGAATGAACTCCCGATACGAGCAGTACTTC. It yields the protein CASSLGMNSRYEQYF.

DNA for the CDR3: TGTGCCAGTAGTCCGACTAGCGGGGGTACAGATACGCAGTATTTT. It encodes CASSPTSGGTDTQYF. The gene calls are TRBV19 and TRBJ2-3; the match to TRBD2 covers 12 bases. The CDR3 loop spans 15 amino acids. Germline CDR1 reads LNHDA; CDR2 reads SQIVND (reference sequence). J was trimmed by 3 bases and V by 5 bases; bases with no gene match: 3.

The chain uses TRBV5-1 and TRBJ1-2; D perhaps matches TRBD1 (5 bases). The CDR3 loop spans 13 amino acids. The germline V and J ends were trimmed by 1 base and 4 bases, with 8 bases remaining between them. CDR1 and CDR2 from the germline V gene are SGHRS and YFSETQ. In DNA, the CDR3 is TGCGCCAGCAGCTTGACTACAGGCTATGGCTACACCTTC. It specifies CASSLTTGYGYTF.

This sequence joins TRBV6-5 and TRBJ1-2; D unclear. CDR3 length equals 14 residues. The V end lost 6 bases, the J end lost 7 bases, and 18 bases lay between the germline ends. Germline V CDR1 and CDR2: MNHEY, SVGAGI. DNA of the CDR3: TGTGCCAGCAGCCCAGATTGGAGAGGCAGTGGCTACACCTTC. Its protein is CASSPDWRGSGYTF.

The chain links TRBV7-9 to TRBJ1-2, with D hard to call. CDR1 and CDR2 (germline): SEHNR, FQNEAQ (reference sequence). The CDR3 contains 17 residues. V was shortened by 5 bases and J by 7 bases, with 26 bases between the two germline ends. CDR3 sequence reads: CASSPDPLRGDLGGYTF. The CDR3 nucleotides are TGTGCCAGCAGCCCGGATCCTCTCCGAGGTGATCTGGGTGGCTACACCTTC. The full variable domain, with the rest looked up from reference TRBV7-9 and TRBJ1-2, is DTGVSQNPRHKITKRGQNVTFRCDPISEHNRLYWYRQTLGQGPEFLTYFQNEAQLEKSRLLSDRFSAERPKGSFSTLEIQRTEQGDSAMYLCASSPDPLRGDLGGYTFGSGTRLTVV.

The chain has TRBV19 and TRBJ1-2, with D possibly matching TRBD1 (5 bases). The V gene lost 5 bases and the J gene lost 1 base, with 8 bases spanning the gap. Germline V gene lookup returns CDR1 LNHDA and CDR2 SQIVND (reference sequence). This CDR3 is built from 13 residues. The DNA of the CDR3 is TGTGCCAGTAGTTCGACAGTTAACTATGGCTACACCTTC. Protein sequence: CASSSTVNYGYTF.

The J gene is TRBJ1-1, the V gene TRBV5-1; tentatively, D is TRBD1 (6 bases). V was cut by 4 bases and J by 4 bases, with 14 bases left in between. This CDR3 region has 14 residues. The V gene's germline CDR1 is SGHRS and CDR2 YFSETQ. CDR3 amino acids: CASSTTRGPTEAFF. The CDR3 nucleotides read TGCGCCAGCAGCACAACCAGGGGTCCCACTGAAGCTTTCTTT. The full variable domain, its missing parts supplied by reference TRBV5-1 and TRBJ1-1, is KAGVTQTPRYLIKTRGQQVTLSCSPISGHRSVSWYQQTPGQGLQFLFEYFSETQRNKGNFPGRFSGRQFSNSRSEMNVSTLELGDSALYLCASSTTRGPTEAFFGQGTRLTVV.

The chain recombines TRBV4-1 with TRBJ1-6; no reliable D call. V was shortened by 0 bases and J by 7 bases, with 10 bases between the two germline ends. The CDR3 contains 15 residues. The germline V gene encodes CDR1 MGHRA and CDR2 YSYEKL. CDR3 residues: CASSQDTSMNSPLHF. The DNA of the CDR3 is TGCGCCAGCAGCCAAGATACTTCCATGAATTCACCCCTCCACTTT.

The chain employs TRBV29-1 and TRBJ2-1; D could derive from TRBD1 or TRBD2 (6 bases each). Per the germline V gene, CDR1 is SQVTM and CDR2 is ANQGSEA. Between the trimmed V and J ends, which lost 7 bases and 0 bases, there was a span of 13 bases. This CDR3 region has 14 residues. The CDR3 sequence is CSGGRGSSYNEQFF. The DNA of the CDR3 is TGCAGCGGGGGGCGGGGTAGCTCCTACAATGAGCAGTTCTTC.

This clone was detected once. The chain employs TRBV12-5 and TRBJ2-7; perhaps TRBD1 as D (5 bases). V shed 4 bases and J shed 4 bases, with 17 bases lying between them. In germline, CDR1 is LGHNT, CDR2 FRNRAP. The CDR3 covers 15 residues. CDR3 sequence reads: CASGSASRARYEQYF. CDR3 nucleotide sequence: TGTGCTAGTGGTTCCGCGTCCAGGGCCAGGTACGAGCAGTACTTC.

The chain is built from TRBV24-1 and TRBJ2-1; unclear D gene. The CDR3 runs 11 residues. Germline V gene lookup returns CDR1 KGHDR and CDR2 SFDVKD. Trimming removed 1 base from V and 10 bases from J, with 4 bases in between. This CDR3 reads CATSDFREQFF. The DNA of the CDR3 is TGTGCCACCAGTGATTTCCGGGAGCAGTTCTTC.

This sequence joins TRBV27 and TRBJ2-2; 14 bases agree with TRBD2. Germline trimming cut 4 bases from V and 9 bases from J; bases unmatched to any gene: 10. Germline V lookup: CDR1 MNHEY, CDR2 SMNVEV (reference sequence). The CDR3 totals 17 residues. The CDR3 region is CASSSYGLAGGGRELFF. In nucleotides, the CDR3 is TGTGCCAGCAGTTCATATGGACTAGCGGGGGGCGGGAGGGAGCTGTTTTTT.

The rearrangement uses TRBV4-1 and TRBJ2-7; 11 bases align to TRBD1. Germline lookup yields CDR1 MGHRA and CDR2 YSYEKL. V lost 5 bases to trimming and J lost 5 bases; unmatched junction nucleotides: 5. CDR3 length: 14 amino acids. The DNA for the CDR3 is TGCGCCAGCAGCTACCGGGACAGGGGGGACGAGCAGTACTTC. Residues: CASSYRDRGDEQYF.

This chain links TRBV5-4 with TRBJ2-1, with TRBD2 matching 15 bases. The CDR3 has 20 residues. Germline CDR1 and CDR2: SGHNT and YYREEE (reference sequence). V lost 2 bases and J lost 4; bases outside the gene matches: 13. DNA of the CDR3: TGTGCCAGCAGCTTTGACCGTGGACTAGCGGGGGGGACGAAATACAATGAGCAGTTCTTC. Protein: CASSFDRGLAGGTKYNEQFF.